The 22 T cell receptor beta chains below were found in one sample sequenced in a study of blood T cells in healthy people across ages (dated by TCRdb to 2015 to 2017). Library generation was performed with 5' RACE. Sequencer: Illumina HiSeq 2500. A second PCR of 7 to 11 cycles was performed with a sample-barcoded 5' primer and a J-beta primer mix. TCRdb redid the processing of the public reads, applying fastp at Q25 and MiXCR, and retained in-frame beta chains. Under each unique CDR3 protein, matching rows form one entry showing the most common genes and DNA. Recorded for this sample are around 580,000 distinct CDR3 sequences; around 48% of them occurred a single time. The ten largest make up under 30% of the sample. Material: blood. All receptors derive from a man older than 75 in good health.

CDR3 region: CSAGDYPSYEQYF. In nucleotides, the CDR3 is TGCAGCGCCGGGGACTACCCGTCCTACGAGCAGTACTTC. This rearrangement joins TRBV29-1 to TRBJ2-7; 7 nucleotides match TRBD2. CDR1 SQVTM and CDR2 ANQGSEA come from the germline V gene. The V gene end was trimmed by 7 bases and the J gene end by 1 base; junction bases not matched to a gene: 7. The CDR3 contains 13 residues.

This clonotype was found a few times. The gene calls are TRBV6-2 or TRBV6-3 and TRBJ2-6, with D uncertain. There are 14 residues in the CDR3. Between the trimmed V and J ends, which lost 10 bases and 0 bases, there was a span of 10 bases. Germline loops: CDR1 MNHEY, CDR2 SVGEGT. The CDR3 protein is CATSKSSGANVLTF. CDR3 sequence (DNA): TGTGCCACCTCTAAATCCTCTGGGGCCAACGTCCTGACTTTC.

The sample holds a few counts of this clonotype. CDR3: CASSVLTSGEQFF. CDR3 nucleotide sequence: TGTGCCAGCAGCGTCCTCACCTCTGGCGAGCAGTTCTTC. V is TRBV9 and J is TRBJ2-1; D remains ambiguous. CDR3 length equals 13 residues. Germline V lookup: CDR1 SGDLS, CDR2 YYNGEE. Trimming took off 2 bases at V and 10 bases at J, with 13 bases between the two ends.

In this sample, this clonotype turned up a few times. The V call is TRBV12-3 or TRBV12-4, the J call TRBJ1-2; 10 bases line up with TRBD1. Trimming removed 6 bases from V and 7 bases from J; junction bases left unmatched: 11. There are 15 residues in the CDR3. CDR3 protein: CASSRRDRGSGGYTF. The CDR3 region has the DNA TGTGCCAGCAGCCGCCGGGACAGGGGTTCGGGTGGCTACACCTTC.

This clonotype was counted a few times. The chain uses TRBV27 and TRBJ2-7; the match to TRBD1 covers 9 bases. CDR3 length: 15 amino acids. Unmatched junction bases numbered 11, after V lost 6 bases and J lost 5 bases. The germline V gene has CDR1 MNHEY and CDR2 SMNVEV (reference sequence). The CDR3 sequence: CASRRPGTGNHEQYF. CDR3 nucleotides: TGTGCCAGCAGACGTCCCGGGACAGGGAACCACGAGCAGTACTTC.

The chain carries TRBV20-1 and TRBJ2-6; TRBD2 might be the D (5 bases). The CDR3 sequence is 13 residues long. The V gene lost 5 bases and the J gene lost 0 bases, with 5 bases spanning the gap. Looked up from germline, CDR1 is DFQATT and CDR2 is SNEGSKA (reference sequence). The CDR3 spells CSAGLSGANVLTF. The CDR3 DNA sequence: TGCAGTGCTGGACTCTCTGGGGCCAACGTCCTGACTTTC.

This clonotype came up many times. The chain recombines TRBV29-1 with TRBJ2-7; D not resolved. The CDR3 is 13 amino acids. CDR1 SQVTM and CDR2 ANQGSEA come from the germline V gene. V shed 1 base and J shed 0 bases, with 7 bases lying between them. CDR3 sequence (DNA): TGCAGCGTTGAAGTTCCCCCCTCCTACGAGCAGTACTTC. It translates to CSVEVPPSYEQYF.

The V and J genes are TRBV20-1 and TRBJ2-1; 13 nucleotides agree with TRBD2. This CDR3 is built from 15 residues. Germline loops: CDR1 DFQATT, CDR2 SNEGSKA (reference sequence). The ends lost 6 bases at V and 5 bases at J; junction bases unmatched: 7. This CDR3 is CSARSGLAGNNEQFF. Written as DNA, the CDR3 is TGCAGTGCCCGCTCGGGACTAGCGGGAAACAATGAGCAGTTCTTC.

The chain joins TRBV28 to TRBJ2-5; D not certain. V dropped 5 bases and J dropped 0 bases, with 10 bases sitting between them. This CDR3 contains 14 residues. CDR1 is MDHEN, CDR2 SYDVKM, per germline. The CDR3 here is CASSPGLYQETQYF. The DNA of the CDR3 is TGTGCCAGCAGTCCGGGCCTATACCAAGAGACCCAGTACTTC. The full variable domain, rest sourced from reference TRBV28 and TRBJ2-5, is DVKVTQSSRYLVKRTGEKVFLECVQDMDHENMFWYRQDPGLGLRLIYFSYDVKMKEKGDIPEGYSVSREKKERFSLILESASTNQTSMYLCASSPGLYQETQYFGPGTRLLVL.

The chain carries TRBV2 and TRBJ2-7, with D possibly matching TRBD2 (6 bases). The CDR3 consists of 14 residues. CDR1 and CDR2 from the germline V gene are SNHLY and FYNNEI. Trimming left V 1 base short and J 5 bases short, with 12 bases between. CDR3 DNA: TGTGCCAGCAGTGAAGGCCGGACGGGAGACGAGCAGTACTTC. Translating it yields CASSEGRTGDEQYF.

The chain combines TRBV5-8 with TRBJ1-2; D unclear. The CDR3 runs to 14 residues. Germline V gene lookup returns CDR1 SGHTS and CDR2 YDEGEE. V dropped 1 base and J dropped 5 bases, with 12 bases sitting between them. DNA for the CDR3: TGTGCCAGCAGCTTGAGGCCAGGCCCGTATGGCTACACCTTC. Amino acids: CASSLRPGPYGYTF.

The chain couples TRBV2 to TRBJ2-1; D uncertain. This CDR3 has 14 residues. The germline V gene has CDR1 SNHLY and CDR2 FYNNEI. Between the trimmed V and J ends, which lost 3 bases and 7 bases, there was a span of 13 bases. The CDR3 coding sequence is TGTGCCAGCAGTGACCCACCCACGGAAAATGAGCAGTTCTTC. Amino acid sequence: CASSDPPTENEQFF.

With respect to this clonotype: The junction differs from germline at one of its ends, possibly a read error. The gene calls are TRBV28 and TRBJ1-5; no clear D. The CDR3 contains 12 residues. CDR1 MDHEN and CDR2 SYDVKM come from the germline V gene. The CDR3 DNA reads TGTACCAGCAGTTCGCCTTATCAGCCCCAGCATTTT. Its translation: CTSSSPYQPQHF.

This chain uses TRBV29-1 with TRBJ2-5; D uncertain. V was shortened by 3 bases and J by 5 bases, with 7 bases between the two germline ends. This CDR3 is 11 amino acids long. Germline V gene data show CDR1 as SQVTM and CDR2 as ANQGSEA. The chain's CDR3 is CSVEADETQYF. CDR3 DNA sequence: TGCAGCGTTGAGGCTGACGAGACCCAGTACTTC.

The chain employs TRBV20-1 and TRBJ1-6; D is perhaps TRBD1 (6 bases). From germline, CDR1 is DFQATT and CDR2 SNEGSKA (reference sequence). The V end was cut by 3 bases, the J end by 0 bases, with 12 bases between. The CDR3 is made up of 16 amino acids. The CDR3 region has the DNA TGCAGTGCTAGTAGTACAGGGAGCTCCTATAATTCACCCCTCCACTTT. This translates into CSASSTGSSYNSPLHF.

The sample holds a few counts of this clonotype. The chain has TRBV20-1 and TRBJ2-5, with 11 bases fitting TRBD2. J gave up 5 bases and V 5 bases, and 7 bases lay outside the gene matches. This CDR3 has 14 amino acids. Germline V gene sequence: CDR1 DFQATT, CDR2 SNEGSKA (reference sequence). CDR3 amino acids: CSAQTSGAGETQYF. CDR3 bases: TGCAGTGCTCAGACTAGCGGGGCTGGGGAGACCCAGTACTTC.

The V and J genes are TRBV20-1 and TRBJ2-4; TRBD2 is a possible D gene (6 bases). The end of the DNA fits TRBJ2-7 better, so the J call may be wrong. The CDR3 sequence is 13 residues long. Per germline, CDR1 DFQATT and CDR2 SNEGSKA (reference sequence). The CDR3 region is CSAMGLSSYEQYF. The CDR3 coding sequence is TGCAGTGCTATGGGACTGAGCTCCTACGAGCAGTACTTC.

V usage is TRBV20-1 and J usage is TRBJ2-7; TRBD2 aligns across 11 bases. Looked up from germline, CDR1 is DFQATT and CDR2 is SNEGSKA (reference sequence). This CDR3 contains 15 residues. V lost 3 bases and J lost 2; bases outside the gene matches: 6. The CDR3 region is CSASQLAGVTYEQYF. The DNA for the CDR3 is TGCAGTGCTAGCCAACTAGCGGGGGTTACCTACGAGCAGTACTTC.

The chain combines TRBV20-1 with TRBJ2-7; TRBD2 matches at 7 bases. Looked up from germline, CDR1 is DFQATT and CDR2 is SNEGSKA (reference sequence). CDR3 length: 15 residues. V lost 1 base, J lost 4 bases, and 10 bases stayed unmatched. The DNA for the CDR3 is TGCAGTGCTAGAGTCTCGAGGGAGGGCCTTTACGAGCAGTACTTC. Translation: CSARVSREGLYEQYF.

V and J are TRBV12-3 or TRBV12-4 and TRBJ2-7, with a tentative D call TRBD1 (5 bases). V shed 8 bases and J shed 7 bases, with 21 bases lying between them. The CDR3 length is 14 residues. The CDR3: CASLILGHTDEQYF. For the CDR3, the DNA is TGTGCCAGCCTTATTCTTGGACACACGGATGAGCAGTACTTC.

In this sample, this clonotype turned up a few times. This rearrangement joins TRBV7-9 to TRBJ2-5; possibly TRBD2 for D (7 bases). Germline-derived CDR1 and CDR2 are SEHNR and FQNEAQ (reference sequence). The CDR3 has 19 amino acids. Between the trimmed V and J ends, which lost 1 base and 0 bases, there was a span of 21 bases. The DNA of the CDR3 is TGTGCCAGCAGCTTAGTAGCAGGGGCCATGCGGGGGTACCAAGAGACCCAGTACTTC. This codes for CASSLVAGAMRGYQETQYF.

This clonotype occurred a few times. This chain links TRBV3-1 with TRBJ2-4; D not certain. CDR3 length: 13 residues. The V gene's germline CDR1 is LGHDT and CDR2 YNNKEL (reference sequence). V gave up 4 bases and J gave up 8 bases, with 12 bases separating them. CDR3 nucleotide sequence: TGTGCCAGCAGCCGCGACCGCTCGGACATTCAGTACTTC. This codes for CASSRDRSDIQYF.